These 20 T cell receptor beta chains were sequenced from one sample in a study of T cells in Graves' hyperthyroidism and ophthalmopathy. It was RNA transcripts that yielded the amplified TCR beta CDR3 regions. Initially, a first-round RT-PCR of the TCR CDR3 employed the HTBI primer set. TCRdb re-called the multiplex PCR reads through MiXCR, storing one row per CDR3 protein. The profile shows approximately 370,000 distinct CDR3 sequences, approximately 17% of them singletons. Sequenced input: blood. The receptors here all came from a woman aged 25 to 45 with Graves' hyperthyroidism that later progressed to Graves' ophthalmopathy.

V usage is TRBV6-1 and J usage is TRBJ1-6; D not resolved. Germline assignment: CDR1 MNHNS and CDR2 SASEGT. The V gene lost 7 bases and the J gene lost 6 bases, with 13 bases spanning the gap. The CDR3 has 14 amino acids. Here the CDR3 reads CASTGALGNSPLHF. CDR3 coding DNA: TGTGCCAGCACCGGAGCCCTGGGTAATTCACCCCTCCACTTT.

This sequence joins TRBV20-1 and TRBJ2-3; a possible D gene is TRBD1 (5 bases). Trimming cost V 3 bases and J 4 bases, with 14 bases left between them. This CDR3 is 14 amino acids long. From germline, CDR1 is DFQATT and CDR2 SNEGSKA (reference sequence). The CDR3 spells CSASGRAWADTQYF. In DNA, the CDR3 is TGCAGTGCTAGTGGCAGGGCGTGGGCAGATACGCAGTATTTT.

This rearrangement joins TRBV20-1 to TRBJ2-5; D is unclear. From germline, CDR1 is DFQATT and CDR2 SNEGSKA (reference sequence). The V gene lost 1 base and the J gene lost 5 bases, with 14 bases spanning the gap. The CDR3 covers 14 residues. The CDR3 loop reads CSARVDTVGETQYF. The CDR3 DNA sequence: TGCAGTGCTAGAGTGGATACGGTCGGGGAGACCCAGTACTTC.

As regards this clonotype: This may be a read error: a much more frequent sequence differs by one nucleotide. The CDR3 is CVSSLFRETQYF. CDR3 in DNA: TGTGTCAGCAGTTTATTTCGGGAGACCCAGTACTTC. The V call is TRBV28, the J call TRBJ2-5, with no clear D. The germline V gene has CDR1 MDHEN and CDR2 SYDVKM. The CDR3 runs to 12 residues.

This clonotype was recorded many times. The CDR3 loop reads CASSQGYRGNSPLHF. The CDR3 nucleotides are TGCGCCAGCAGCCAAGGCTACAGGGGAAATTCACCCCTCCACTTT. V is TRBV4-1 and J is TRBJ1-6, with 7 bases matching TRBD1. The germline CDR1 and CDR2 sequences are MGHRA and YSYEKL. This CDR3 comprises 15 residues. Losses at the gene ends were 1 base for V and 7 bases for J; bases not matched to a gene: 4.

Ten or more counts support this clonotype. V gene TRBV27 combines with J gene TRBJ1-4, with D maybe TRBD1 (5 bases). Trimming cost V 0 bases and J 4 bases, with 9 bases left between them. This CDR3 comprises 15 residues. Germline CDR1 MNHEY, CDR2 SMNVEV (reference sequence). This CDR3 is CASSLSAGLNEKLFF. CDR3 nucleotide sequence: TGTGCCAGCAGTTTATCGGCAGGGCTTAATGAAAAACTGTTTTTT.

This clonotype has a handful of counts. The V call is TRBV19, the J call TRBJ1-2; a weak D match, TRBD1 (6 bases). The V and J ends lost 5 bases and 7 bases respectively, with 17 bases between them. CDR1 and CDR2 (germline): LNHDA, SQIVND (reference sequence). This CDR3 contains 14 residues. CDR3 amino acids: CASSDTTGWGGYTF. Here the CDR3 DNA reads TGTGCCAGTAGTGACACGACAGGTTGGGGTGGCTACACCTTC.

This clonotype was seen a handful of times. The CDR3 region has the DNA TGTGCCAGCAGCCAAGAATTATATCAAGGGGAAAACGAGCAGTACTTC. Translation gives CASSQELYQGENEQYF. The chain uses TRBV3-1 and TRBJ2-7, with a possible D match to TRBD1 (5 bases). Germline CDR1 is LGHDT and CDR2 is YNNKEL (reference sequence). The CDR3 consists of 16 residues. V lost 0 bases to trimming and J lost 5 bases, with 17 bases between them.

As DNA, the CDR3 is TGCGCCAGCAGCCGCCCGACGGCGCGGTGGGATGGCTACACCTTC. The encoded protein is CASSRPTARWDGYTF. This rearrangement joins TRBV5-1 to TRBJ1-2; no clear D. There are 15 residues in the CDR3. CDR1 is SGHRS, CDR2 YFSETQ, per germline. The V end was cut by 4 bases, the J end by 6 bases, with 19 bases between.

At least ten counts were recorded for this clonotype. The CDR3 is CSATRPDRGTINEQFF. DNA for the CDR3: TGCAGTGCAACCAGACCGGACCGCGGCACGATCAATGAGCAGTTCTTC. The chain carries TRBV20-1 and TRBJ2-1; D not resolved. Looked up from germline, CDR1 is DFQATT and CDR2 is SNEGSKA (reference sequence). CDR3 size: 16 residues. Trimming pared 6 bases from V and 6 bases from J, leaving 24 bases between.

The chain carries TRBV27 and TRBJ2-5, with TRBD1 matching over 9 bases. Germline V gives CDR1 MNHEY, CDR2 SMNVEV (reference sequence). V dropped 6 bases and J dropped 5; count of bases not matched to a gene: 10. CDR3 size: 15 residues. CDR3 region: CASRPGQGRGETQYF. In DNA, the CDR3 is TGTGCCAGCAGACCGGGACAGGGACGTGGGGAGACCCAGTACTTC.

Ten or more counts support this clonotype. The chain recombines TRBV29-1 with TRBJ1-1; no definite D call. Trimming removed 7 bases from V and 5 bases from J, with 8 bases in between. Germline CDR1 reads SQVTM; CDR2 reads ANQGSEA. The CDR3 is made up of 10 amino acids. The CDR3 sequence: CSGGGTEAFF. DNA for the CDR3: TGCAGCGGGGGAGGTACTGAAGCTTTCTTT.

This clonotype was picked up many times. The rearrangement links TRBV28 to TRBJ1-4, with D hard to call. Germline V gene lookup returns CDR1 MDHEN and CDR2 SYDVKM. The CDR3 runs 17 residues. Trimming cost V 6 bases and J 0 bases, with 17 bases left between them. CDR3 region: CASSDPFTTATNEKLFF. DNA for the CDR3: TGTGCCAGCAGCGATCCCTTTACGACGGCAACTAATGAAAAACTGTTTTTT. The full variable domain, rest sourced from reference TRBV28 and TRBJ1-4, is DVKVTQSSRYLVKRTGEKVFLECVQDMDHENMFWYRQDPGLGLRLIYFSYDVKMKEKGDIPEGYSVSREKKERFSLILESASTNQTSMYLCASSDPFTTATNEKLFFGSGTQLSVL.

This clonotype was seen a few times. The chain uses TRBV28 and TRBJ1-3; no firm D call. The CDR3 sequence is 15 residues long. V lost 6 bases and J 3 bases, leaving 15 bases between the germline ends. Germline CDR1 is MDHEN and CDR2 is SYDVKM. Written as DNA, the CDR3 is TGTGCCAGCAGCCTTTTCCTCAGAAATGGAAACACCATATATTTT. Protein: CASSLFLRNGNTIYF.

In this sample, this clonotype turned up many times. The chain is built from TRBV2 and TRBJ1-1; 8 nucleotides line up with TRBD1. V lost 5 bases and J lost 1; bases outside the gene matches: 6. The CDR3 has 15 residues. Per the germline V gene, CDR1 is SNHLY and CDR2 is FYNNEI. The CDR3 nucleotides read TGTGCCAGCAGTCACACGACAGGGGCGAACACTGAAGCTTTCTTT. Protein sequence: CASSHTTGANTEAFF.

This clonotype appeared many times. V and J are TRBV28 and TRBJ2-5; 13 nucleotides agree with TRBD2. V trimming: 4 bases; J trimming: 5 bases; junction bases outside the gene matches: 10. The CDR3 has 17 residues. The germline CDR1 and CDR2 sequences are MDHEN and SYDVKM. The CDR3 DNA is TGTGCCAGCAGTTCTCGGACTAGCGGGAGACGGGGGGAGACCCAGTACTTC. It codes for CASSSRTSGRRGETQYF.

This rearrangement joins TRBV4-1 to TRBJ2-7, with D perhaps TRBD2 (6 bases). The CDR3 consists of 14 residues. Trimming removed 2 bases from V and 5 bases from J, with 13 bases in between. CDR1 and CDR2 from the germline V gene are MGHRA and YSYEKL. CDR3 nucleotide sequence: TGCGCCAGCAGCCAACCTCTAGCGAAGAACGAGCAGTACTTC. This encodes CASSQPLAKNEQYF.

This clonotype was picked up a small number of times. V and J are TRBV4-1 and TRBJ2-1; 7 bases line up with TRBD1. Trimming removed 2 bases from V and 3 bases from J; junction bases left unmatched: 13. The CDR3 consists of 18 residues. Germline CDR1 reads MGHRA; CDR2 reads YSYEKL. CDR3 protein: CASSQIWGRQGNYNEQFF. The CDR3 DNA reads as TGCGCCAGCAGCCAAATCTGGGGTAGACAGGGAAACTACAATGAGCAGTTCTTC.

In this sample, this clonotype turned up a few times. No conserved phenylalanine or tryptophan ends this CDR3, so it is likely a read error. The rearrangement joins TRBV12-3 or TRBV12-4 to TRBJ1-3, with D unclear. This CDR3 is built from 15 residues. V was clipped by 7 bases and J by 3 bases, with 16 bases between them. The CDR3 loop reads CASIKWEGGGNTIYL. DNA of the CDR3: TGTGCCAGCATAAAATGGGAGGGCGGTGGAAACACCATATATCTT.

This clonotype was seen ten or more times. The CDR3 nucleotides read TGTGCCAGCAAGGGGTTAGCGGGACAAGAGACCCAGTACTTC. The encoded protein is CASKGLAGQETQYF. The rearrangement links TRBV27 to TRBJ2-5; TRBD2 matches 8 bases. The CDR3 is 14 residues long. The trim removed 7 bases at V and 2 bases at J, leaving 6 bases unmatched. CDR1 is MNHEY and CDR2 is SMNVEV in the germline V gene (reference sequence).